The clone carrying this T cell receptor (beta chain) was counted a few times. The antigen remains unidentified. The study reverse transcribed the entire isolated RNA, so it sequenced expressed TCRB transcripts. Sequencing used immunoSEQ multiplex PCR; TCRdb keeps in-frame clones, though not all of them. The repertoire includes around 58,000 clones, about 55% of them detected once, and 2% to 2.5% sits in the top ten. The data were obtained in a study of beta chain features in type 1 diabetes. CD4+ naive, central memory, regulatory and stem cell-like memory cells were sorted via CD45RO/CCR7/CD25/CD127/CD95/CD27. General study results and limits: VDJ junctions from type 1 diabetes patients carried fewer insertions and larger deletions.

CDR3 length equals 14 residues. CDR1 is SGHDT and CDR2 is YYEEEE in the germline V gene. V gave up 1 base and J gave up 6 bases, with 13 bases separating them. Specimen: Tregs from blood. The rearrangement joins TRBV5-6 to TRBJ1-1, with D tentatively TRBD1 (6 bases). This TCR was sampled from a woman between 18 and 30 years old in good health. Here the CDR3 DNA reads TGTGCCAGCAGCTTGCGGCTCGCAGGGGCTGAAGCTTTCTTT. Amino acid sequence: CASSLRLAGAEAFF.